These T cell receptor beta chains were read from a single sample in a study of blood T cell repertoires in COVID-19. Using immunoSEQ multiplex PCR, the repertoire was profiled, and TCRdb retains in-frame clones only, with some absent. The table has 93,000 or so clones, over 75% seen once. The sequenced sample was peripheral blood. Receptors originate from a human donor in a cohort sampled during active or convalescent COVID-19. Each CDR3 is given with its conserved first and last residue. Fields, in order: D gene, clone size, V gene, J gene, CDR3 protein, CDR3 DNA. D genes are given only for firm matches. The size field is filled for only some rows; it gives once, few, many or a size class.

TRBD1	once	TRBV5-1	TRBJ2-3	CASNRQGPDTQYF	TGCGCCAGCAACCGACAGGGCCCAGATACGCAGTATTTT
-	few	TRBV27	TRBJ2-6	CASSEGRSGANVLTF	TGTGCCAGCAGTGAGGGCCGCTCTGGGGCCAACGTCCTGACTTTC
TRBD2	-	TRBV19	TRBJ2-5	CASRASGGQYQETQYF	TGTGCCAGTAGAGCTAGCGGGGGACAGTACCAAGAGACCCAGTACTTC
-	-	TRBV21-1	TRBJ2-7	CASAGGQAGPTYEQYF	TGTGCCAGCGCGGGGGGACAAGCGGGACCGACCTACGAGCAGTACTTC
-	few	TRBV11-2	TRBJ1-2	CASSFDRSASGYTF	TGTGCCAGCAGCTTTGATAGATCTGCTAGTGGCTACACCTTC
-	few	TRBV5-1	TRBJ2-7	CASSFTGYEQYF	TGCGCCAGCAGCTTTACGGGATACGAGCAGTACTTC
TRBD1	few	TRBV5-4	TRBJ1-2	CASSPLRDRAYTF	TGTGCCAGCAGCCCATTGCGTGACAGGGCCTACACCTTC
-	-	TRBV7-5	TRBJ1-5	CARRHPSGQGHSNQPQHF	TGTGCCAGAAGACACCCGTCCGGACAGGGTCATAGCAATCAGCCCCAGCATTTT
-	-	TRBV18	TRBJ2-6	CASSPSKLDRGANVLTF	TGTGCCAGCTCACCTTCGAAACTAGACCGTGGGGCCAACGTCCTGACTTTC
TRBD2	-	TRBV24-1	TRBJ2-7	CATSDPSERGTYEQYF	TGTGCCACCAGTGACCCCTCCGAGCGGGGGACCTACGAGCAGTACTTC
-	-	TRBV11-2	TRBJ2-7	CASSFGAGEYEQYF	TGTGCCAGCTCCTTCGGGGCAGGGGAATACGAGCAGTACTTC
-	-	TRBV13	TRBJ1-5	CASSLGRDQPQHF	TGTGCCAGCAGCTTAGGGCGAGATCAGCCCCAGCATTTT
-	-	TRBV12-3/TRBV12-4	TRBJ1-2	CASSLQTGYGYTF	TGTGCCAGCAGTCTCCAAACAGGGTATGGCTACACCTTC
-	-	TRBV18	TRBJ1-2	CASSTQGLGYGYTF	TGTGCCAGCTCGACACAGGGATTAGGCTATGGCTACACCTTC
TRBD2	-	TRBV7-2	TRBJ2-5	CASSLGRTSGGAVKTQYF	TGTGCCAGCAGCTTAGGCCGGACTAGCGGGGGGGCCGTTAAGACCCAGTACTTC
TRBD1	-	TRBV4-1	TRBJ1-2	CASSQTGTGDYGYTF	TGCGCCAGCAGCCAGACCGGGACAGGGGACTATGGCTACACCTTC
TRBD1	once	TRBV19	TRBJ1-3	CASSVAGTGGNTIYF	TGTGCCAGTAGTGTTGCCGGGACAGGGGGAAACACCATATATTTT
-	-	TRBV6-5	TRBJ1-4	CASGADRDEKLFF	TGTGCCAGCGGGGCAGATAGGGATGAAAAACTGTTTTTT
-	-	TRBV12-3/TRBV12-4	TRBJ1-2	CASSLIQGYTF	TGTGCCAGCAGTTTAATACAAGGCTACACCTTC
TRBD1	few	TRBV4-1	TRBJ1-5	CASSLTGEGSNQPQHF	TGCGCCAGCAGCCTTACAGGGGAAGGAAGCAATCAGCCCCAGCATTTT
-	few	TRBV5-1	TRBJ1-1	CASSYGSNTEAFF	TGCGCCAGCAGCTATGGCTCCAACACTGAAGCTTTCTTT
TRBD2	-	TRBV13	TRBJ2-1	CASSLAAGGLNEQFF	TGTGCCAGCAGCTTAGCAGCGGGGGGGCTCAATGAGCAGTTCTTC
TRBD2	once	TRBV3-1/TRBV3-2	TRBJ2-5	CASSQVTASGETQYF	TGTGCCAGCAGCCAAGTTACGGCTAGCGGAGAGACCCAGTACTTC
-	-	TRBV6-1	TRBJ2-7	CASSEVSLGREQYF	TGTGCCAGCAGTGAAGTTAGTCTAGGTCGAGAGCAGTACTTC
-	-	TRBV6-5	TRBJ2-1	CASSYSRFNEQFF	TGTGCCAGCAGTTACTCGAGGTTCAATGAGCAGTTCTTC
-	-	TRBV19	TRBJ1-4	CASSVSRLTNEKLFF	TGTGCCAGTAGTGTGTCCAGGTTAACTAATGAAAAACTGTTTTTT
TRBD2	-	TRBV6-2/TRBV6-3	TRBJ2-7	CASSYSLLAGDEQYF	TGTGCCAGCAGTTACTCCCTGTTAGCGGGGGACGAGCAGTACTTC
-	-	TRBV4-1	TRBJ2-7	CASSQDTLNYEQYF	TGCGCCAGCAGCCAAGATACTCTAAACTACGAGCAGTACTTC
-	-	TRBV7-9	TRBJ1-2	CASSLRVGYGYTF	TGTGCCAGCAGCCTGAGGGTCGGGTATGGCTACACCTTC
-	-	TRBV3-1/TRBV3-2	TRBJ1-4	CASSQRGWEKLFF	TGTGCCAGCAGCCAACGGGGGTGGGAAAAACTGTTTTTT
-	-	TRBV18	TRBJ2-7	CASSPTSYEQYF	TGTGCCAGCTCACCCACCAGTTACGAGCAGTACTTC
-	-	TRBV20-1	TRBJ2-2	CSASGPTNTGELFF	TGCAGTGCTAGTGGTCCAACGAACACCGGGGAGCTGTTTTTT
TRBD2	once	TRBV11-2	TRBJ2-5	CASSSTVTSGGAQVTQYF	TGTGCCAGCAGCTCCACAGTGACTAGCGGGGGGGCCCAGGTGACCCAGTACTTC
-	-	TRBV29-1	TRBJ1-1	CSAKQVWNTEAFF	TGCAGCGCTAAACAGGTTTGGAACACTGAAGCTTTCTTT
TRBD1	-	TRBV4-2	TRBJ1-2	CASSQEAGGGYGYTF	TGTGCCAGCAGCCAAGAGGCAGGGGGCGGCTATGGCTACACCTTC
-	-	TRBV3-1/TRBV3-2	TRBJ1-1	CASSQEGANTEAFF	TGTGCCAGCAGCCAAGAAGGGGCGAACACTGAAGCTTTCTTT
TRBD1	-	TRBV7-9	TRBJ2-7	CASSPRTGDRSYEQYF	TGTGCCAGCAGCCCTAGGACCGGGGACAGGAGTTACGAGCAGTACTTC
-	once	TRBV28	TRBJ2-2	CASSLLVGTNTGELFF	TGTGCCAGCAGTTTACTCGTCGGTACGAACACCGGGGAGCTGTTTTTT
-	-	TRBV3-1/TRBV3-2	TRBJ2-3	CASSQVGSGYTDTQYF	TGTGCCAGCAGCCAAGTTGGTAGCGGATACACAGATACGCAGTATTTT
-	-	TRBV29-1	TRBJ2-2	CSVGSGNTGELFF	TGCAGCGTTGGGTCGGGGAACACCGGGGAGCTGTTTTTT
TRBD1	-	TRBV24-1	TRBJ1-1	CATSDTGENTEAFF	TGTGCCACCAGTGACACAGGGGAGAACACTGAAGCTTTCTTT
-	once	TRBV24-1	TRBJ2-5	CATRGGETQYF	TGTGCCACCAGGGGGGGTGAGACCCAGTACTTC
TRBD1	few	TRBV15	TRBJ1-1	CATKTGGGLGTEAFF	TGTGCCACGAAGACAGGGGGCGGGTTGGGCACTGAAGCTTTCTTT
TRBD1	-	TRBV12-5	TRBJ1-5	CASGSGTGRQPQHF	TGTGCTAGTGGTTCTGGGACAGGGCGACAGCCCCAGCATTTT
-	-	TRBV18	TRBJ2-7	CASSQTTGYEQYF	TGTGCCAGCTCACAGACTACAGGGTACGAGCAGTACTTC
TRBD1	-	TRBV7-9	TRBJ1-2	CASSTGTGANYGYTF	TGTGCCAGCAGCACCGGGACAGGGGCTAACTATGGCTACACCTTC
-	-	TRBV6-1	TRBJ2-5	CASSEAGETQYF	TGTGCCAGCAGTGAAGCCGGGGAGACCCAGTACTTC
TRBD1	-	TRBV5-4	TRBJ2-7	CASSSPGTVTYEQYF	TGTGCCAGCAGCTCGCCCGGGACAGTGACCTACGAGCAGTACTTC
TRBD1	-	TRBV18	TRBJ1-4	CASSGGQGREKLFF	TGTGCCAGCTCGGGTGGACAGGGGAGAGAAAAACTGTTTTTT
-	-	TRBV11-3	TRBJ1-6	CASSRRGGPDSYNSPLHF	TGTGCCAGCAGCCGAAGGGGGGGTCCGGACTCCTATAATTCACCCCTCCACTTT
-	-	TRBV2	TRBJ1-2	CASTTIGEGYGYTF	TGTGCCAGCACCACGATCGGGGAAGGCTATGGCTACACCTTC
-	-	TRBV5-1	TRBJ2-2	CASSLELWGQRSGGELFF	TGCGCCAGCAGCTTGGAATTGTGGGGACAAAGGTCAGGAGGGGAGCTGTTTTTT
-	-	TRBV4-2	TRBJ1-2	CASSQEGVEGNYGYTF	TGTGCCAGCAGCCAAGAGGGGGTGGAGGGAAACTATGGCTACACCTTC
-	few	TRBV27	TRBJ2-7	CASHGSGSYEQYF	TGTGCCAGCCATGGGAGCGGTTCCTACGAGCAGTACTTC
-	-	TRBV2	TRBJ1-2	CASSQDRPQGGYTF	TGTGCCAGCAGTCAGGACAGACCCCAAGGAGGCTACACCTTC
-	-	TRBV10-3	TRBJ1-6	CAISEGAGEPSYNSPLHF	TGTGCCATCAGTGAGGGGGCAGGGGAACCCTCCTATAATTCACCCCTCCACTTT
-	once	TRBV6-5	TRBJ2-2	CASTIVGGELFF	TGTGCCAGCACGATCGTCGGGGGTGAGCTGTTTTTT
TRBD1	-	TRBV11-1	TRBJ2-7	CASSLSSGQTYEQYF	TGTGCCAGCAGCTTAAGTTCGGGACAGACTTACGAGCAGTACTTC
-	many	TRBV30	TRBJ1-4	CAWSSIRFAESNEKLFF	TGTGCCTGGAGCTCAATACGGTTCGCCGAATCTAATGAAAAACTGTTTTTT
TRBD1	once	TRBV9	TRBJ1-3	CASSKQGGSGNTIYF	TGTGCCAGCAGCAAACAGGGGGGGTCTGGAAACACCATATATTTT